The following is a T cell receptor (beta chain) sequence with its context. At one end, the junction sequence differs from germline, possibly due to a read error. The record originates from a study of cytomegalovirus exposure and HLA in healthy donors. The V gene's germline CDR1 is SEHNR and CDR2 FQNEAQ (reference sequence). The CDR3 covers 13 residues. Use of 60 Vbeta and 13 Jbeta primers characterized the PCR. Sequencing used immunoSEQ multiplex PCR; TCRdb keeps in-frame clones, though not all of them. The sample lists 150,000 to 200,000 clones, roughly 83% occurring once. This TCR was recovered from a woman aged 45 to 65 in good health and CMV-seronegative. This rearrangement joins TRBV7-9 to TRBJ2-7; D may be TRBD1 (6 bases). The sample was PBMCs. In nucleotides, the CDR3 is TGTTCCAGCAGCTTATATCAGGGGCGCGAGCAGTACTTC. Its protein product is CSSSLYQGREQYF.